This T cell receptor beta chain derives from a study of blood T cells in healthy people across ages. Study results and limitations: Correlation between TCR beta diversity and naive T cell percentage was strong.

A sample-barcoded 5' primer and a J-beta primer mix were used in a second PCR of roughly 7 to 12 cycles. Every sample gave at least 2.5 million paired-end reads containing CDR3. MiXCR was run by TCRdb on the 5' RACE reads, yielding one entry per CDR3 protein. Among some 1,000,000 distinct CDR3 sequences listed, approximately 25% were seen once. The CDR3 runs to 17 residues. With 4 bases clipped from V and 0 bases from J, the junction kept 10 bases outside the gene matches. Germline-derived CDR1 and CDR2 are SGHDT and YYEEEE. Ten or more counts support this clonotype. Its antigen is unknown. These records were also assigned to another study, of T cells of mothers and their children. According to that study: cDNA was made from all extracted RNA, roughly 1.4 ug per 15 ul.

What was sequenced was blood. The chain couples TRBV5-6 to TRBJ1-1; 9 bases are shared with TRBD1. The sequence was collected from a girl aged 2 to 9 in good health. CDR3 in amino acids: CASSADRGDLMNTEAFF. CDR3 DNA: TGTGCCAGCAGCGCGGACAGGGGCGATCTTATGAACACTGAAGCTTTCTTT.